In this sample, the clone carrying this TCR beta chain turned up many times. The data derive from a study of beta chain features in type 1 diabetes. Expressed TCRB transcripts were sequenced because the entire RNA isolate underwent reverse transcription. The protocol was immunoSEQ multiplex PCR, while the TCRdb copy is restricted to in-frame clones and leaves out a portion. The sample has 200,000 to 250,000 clones; roughly 30% are singletons. Germline-derived CDR1 and CDR2 are LGHNA and YSLEER. Trimming left V 0 bases short and J 8 bases short, with 11 bases between. CDR3 length: 14 amino acids. The chain couples TRBV4-3 to TRBJ2-1; D is possibly TRBD2 (6 bases). The clonotype originates from a man younger than 40 in good health. Sequenced material: central memory CD4+ T cells from blood. The CDR3 coding sequence is TGCGCCAGCAGCCAAGAAACTAGCCTGGATGAGCAGTTCTTC. It translates to CASSQETSLDEQFF.